The 14 T cell receptor beta chains presented below share a single source sample, sequenced in a study of early T cells in non-severe SARS-CoV-2 infection. TCRdb reprocessed the 5' RACE reads via MiXCR and lists one record per CDR3 protein. The table lists 60,000 or so distinct CDR3 sequences, around 10% of them singletons. The sample consisted of whole blood. Receptors were obtained from an adult who was a healthcare worker with PCR-confirmed SARS-CoV-2 infection or an uninfected control (not recorded which).

The chain recombines TRBV20-1 with TRBJ2-1; D gene uncertain. Trimming took off 3 bases at V and 1 base at J, with 7 bases between the two ends. The germline CDR1 and CDR2 sequences are DFQATT and SNEGSKA (reference sequence). The CDR3 consists of 13 residues. This chain's CDR3 is CSASESSYNEQFF. The CDR3 bases are TGCAGTGCTAGTGAGAGTTCCTACAATGAGCAGTTCTTC.

At least ten counts were recorded for this clonotype. The CDR3 DNA is TGTGCCAGCAGCTCCGCTAGCGCCCGATACAATGAGCAGTTCTTC. Protein sequence: CASSSASARYNEQFF. The chain recombines TRBV28 with TRBJ2-1; TRBD2 is a possible D gene (6 bases). Germline V gene data show CDR1 as MDHEN and CDR2 as SYDVKM. The CDR3 consists of 15 residues. V was trimmed by 6 bases and J by 4 bases, leaving 16 bases between them.

This clonotype was seen at least ten times. The V gene is TRBV4-1, the J gene TRBJ2-1; 10 nucleotides align to TRBD2. Trimming took 6 bases from V and 6 from J; bases not matched to a gene: 5. CDR1 and CDR2 (germline): MGHRA, YSYEKL. CDR3 length: 14 residues. The CDR3 nucleotides read TGCGCCAGCAGGGTAGCGGGGGGCCGCAATGAGCAGTTCTTC. It codes for CASRVAGGRNEQFF.

V is TRBV9 and J is TRBJ2-3; 7 nucleotides match TRBD2. In germline, CDR1 is SGDLS, CDR2 YYNGEE. With 2 bases clipped from V and 4 bases from J, the junction kept 7 bases outside the gene matches. This CDR3 comprises 15 residues. The CDR3 is CASSVQVAGADTQYF. The CDR3 DNA follows: TGTGCCAGCAGCGTTCAGGTCGCGGGGGCAGATACGCAGTATTTT.

This clonotype was counted many times. The genes are TRBV20-1 and TRBJ2-3; the D is unclear. Germline loops: CDR1 DFQATT, CDR2 SNEGSKA (reference sequence). V lost 3 bases to trimming and J lost 3 bases, with 13 bases between them. The CDR3 loop spans 14 amino acids. DNA of the CDR3: TGCAGTGCTAGTGGTCAAGCCAGAACAGATACGCAGTATTTT. Translating gives CSASGQARTDTQYF.

This clonotype was found a few times. CDR3 nucleotides: TGTGCCACCGGGGCCACCTACGAGCAGTACTTC. Protein: CATGATYEQYF. The chain uses TRBV6-2 or TRBV6-3 and TRBJ2-7, with D perhaps TRBD1 or TRBD2 (5 bases each). The germline CDR1 and CDR2 sequences are MNHEY and SVGEGT. The CDR3 loop spans 11 amino acids. With 10 bases removed from V and 2 bases from J, the gap between germline ends came to 9 bases.

This clonotype came up many times. The chain couples TRBV29-1 to TRBJ1-3; possible D gene TRBD1, 5 bases. Per the germline V gene, CDR1 is SQVTM and CDR2 is ANQGSEA. V lost 6 bases and J lost 2, with 8 bases in between. The CDR3 runs to 12 residues. CDR3 coding DNA: TGCAGCGTCCGGGGGGCTGGAAACACCATATATTTT. Protein sequence: CSVRGAGNTIYF.

This clonotype was observed a few times. The genes are TRBV29-1 and TRBJ1-1; the D is unclear. Germline assignment: CDR1 SQVTM and CDR2 ANQGSEA. V shed 3 bases and J shed 3 bases, with 5 bases lying between them. The CDR3 is 11 amino acids. CDR3: CSVDLDTEAFF. The CDR3 DNA follows: TGCAGCGTTGATTTGGACACTGAAGCTTTCTTT.

This clonotype was found many times. V usage is TRBV18 and J usage is TRBJ2-7; the D is unclear. V lost 2 bases to trimming and J lost 0 bases, with 8 bases between them. Germline values: CDR1 KGHSH, CDR2 LQKENI. This CDR3 contains 14 residues. The CDR3 sequence is CASSPYSSSYEQYF. The CDR3 region has the DNA TGTGCCAGCTCACCATATTCGAGCTCCTACGAGCAGTACTTC.

This clonotype has ten or more counts. The CDR3 bases are TGTGCCAGCAGCTTAGAGTCCGGGACTAGCGGGAGGTGGGATACGCAGTATTTT. This translates into CASSLESGTSGRWDTQYF. The V gene is TRBV7-8, the J gene TRBJ2-3, with 15 positions matching TRBD2. V lost 1 base to trimming and J lost 6 bases; unmatched junction nucleotides: 8. Per the germline V gene, CDR1 is SGHVS and CDR2 is FQNEAQ. The CDR3 loop spans 18 amino acids.

The gene calls are TRBV12-3 or TRBV12-4 and TRBJ2-7, with D maybe TRBD1 (6 bases). V gave up 4 bases and J gave up 0 bases, with 13 bases separating them. The length of the CDR3 is 15 residues. DNA of the CDR3: TGTGCCAGCAGTTCGATGCAGGGGAGCTCCTACGAGCAGTACTTC. Its protein product is CASSSMQGSSYEQYF.

This clonotype occurred many times. As DNA, the CDR3 is TGTGCCAGCATGCGGAGCTCGAACACCGGGGAGCTGTTTTTT. This encodes CASMRSSNTGELFF. The chain joins TRBV7-9 to TRBJ2-2; D is uncertain. Germline CDR1 reads SEHNR; CDR2 reads FQNEAQ (reference sequence). V lost 7 bases to trimming and J lost 0 bases, with 9 bases between them. This CDR3 has 14 amino acids.

This clonotype has a handful of counts. The genes are TRBV10-3 and TRBJ1-1; the D gene is possibly TRBD1 (6 bases). The V end lost 5 bases, the J end lost 1 base, and 8 bases lay between the germline ends. Germline V CDR1 and CDR2: ENHRY, SYGVKD. This CDR3 has 13 residues. The CDR3 is CAISLDRNTEAFF. The CDR3 DNA is TGTGCCATCAGTCTGGACAGGAACACTGAAGCTTTCTTT.

The chain combines TRBV3-1 with TRBJ2-1; perhaps TRBD2 as D (6 bases). The germline V and J ends were trimmed by 2 bases and 5 bases, with 16 bases remaining between them. CDR1 LGHDT and CDR2 YNNKEL come from the germline V gene (reference sequence). The CDR3 extends over 16 amino acids. The CDR3 loop reads CASSQIAGKINNEQFF. As DNA, the CDR3 is TGTGCCAGCAGCCAAATCGCGGGGAAGATTAACAATGAGCAGTTCTTC.